These T cell receptor beta chains were read from a single sample in a study of PD-L1 blockade in urothelial cancer. TCRdb keeps only in-frame clones here, not all; method: immunoSEQ multiplex PCR. Of tens of thousands of clones listed, 82% were seen once; the top ten hold 1.6%. Sequences were derived from PBMCs, sampled around atezolizumab (anti-PD-L1) treatment. The source is a man aged 70 or older with urothelial cancer. The CDR3 runs from the conserved cysteine through the conserved F or W. The order of the fields is clone size, D gene, CDR3 length, J gene, V gene, CDR3 DNA, CDR3 protein. The D gene is left open where the match is weak. Clone size, where shown, is once, few, many, or a class for clones that have expanded.

>.|TRBD1|15|TRBJ2-7|TRBV2
TGTGCCAGCAGTCTGACTTGGGGACAGGGGGACGAGCAGTACTTC
CASSLTWGQGDEQYF
>.|TRBD1|15|TRBJ1-1|TRBV25-1
TGTGCCAGCAGTGACGCTCAGGGGGCCGGCACTGAAGCTTTCTTT
CASSDAQGAGTEAFF
>.|.|16|TRBJ1-4|TRBV21-1
TGTGCCAGCAGCAACGGGAATCGTACAACTAATGAAAAACTGTTTTTT
CASSNGNRTTNEKLFF
>once|TRBD2|17|TRBJ2-3|TRBV11-3
TGTGCCAGCAGCCCCACCCCACTAGCGGGAGGCGCAGATACGCAGTATTTT
CASSPTPLAGGADTQYF
>.|.|14|TRBJ2-3|TRBV9
TGTGCCAGCAGCGTAGCCGAAGGGGGAGATACGCAGTATTTT
CASSVAEGGDTQYF
>.|TRBD2|16|TRBJ2-7|TRBV14
TGTGCCAGCAGCCAAACGGTGTGGGGACTACAATACGAGCAGTACTTC
CASSQTVWGLQYEQYF
>.|.|15|TRBJ1-4|TRBV2
TGTGCCAGCAGTGCGGAGTCCTTGATAGCGGAAAAACTGTTTTTT
CASSAESLIAEKLFF
>.|TRBD2|17|TRBJ2-2|TRBV7-9
TGTGCCAGCAGCCTATCCGGGGGACTAGCGGGACGCGGGGAGCTGTTTTTT
CASSLSGGLAGRGELFF
>.|TRBD2|11|TRBJ2-1|TRBV20-1
TGCAGTGCTCTACTAGCGCATGAGCAGTTCTTC
CSALLAHEQFF
>.|.|14|TRBJ2-7|TRBV27
TGTGCCAGCAGTTTGTCGAGCGCGTCCTACGAGCAGTACTTC
CASSLSSASYEQYF
>.|TRBD2|17|TRBJ2-2|TRBV11-3
TGTGCCAGCAGGTCCACTAGCGGGGATACGAACACCGGGGAGCTGTTTTTT
CASRSTSGDTNTGELFF
>.|TRBD2|16|TRBJ2-3|TRBV7-2
TGTGCCAGCAGCTCCGGGACTAGCGAGTTCACAGATACGCAGTATTTT
CASSSGTSEFTDTQYF
>.|.|15|TRBJ1-2|TRBV9
TGTGCCAGCAGCGTAGACACAGGAGCTAACTATGGCTACACCTTC
CASSVDTGANYGYTF
>once|.|13|TRBJ1-3|TRBV25-1
TGTGCCAGCAGTGATCATCAGGGAAACACCATATATTTT
CASSDHQGNTIYF
>.|.|10|TRBJ2-1|TRBV10-2
TGCGCCAGCAGAATCTGTGAGCAGTTCTTC
CASRICEQFF
>once|TRBD2|12|TRBJ2-1|TRBV7-9
TGTGCCAGCAGCCGGGGGGGGAATGAGCAGTTCTTC
CASSRGGNEQFF
>.|TRBD1|14|TRBJ1-1|TRBV5-6
TGTGCCAGCACCCGAGGACAGGCGAACACTGAAGCTTTCTTT
CASTRGQANTEAFF
>.|TRBD1|15|TRBJ1-2|TRBV2
TGTGCCAGCAGGGCGGGACAGGCTCCAAACTATGGCTACACCTTC
CASRAGQAPNYGYTF
>.|TRBD2|15|TRBJ2-1|TRBV7-2
TGTGCCAGCAGCTTAGCGCTAGCGGCATACAATGAGCAGTTCTTC
CASSLALAAYNEQFF
>.|TRBD2|13|TRBJ2-1|TRBV7-8
TGTGCCAGCAGCTTTGCTAGCGGAAATGAGCAGTTCTTC
CASSFASGNEQFF
>.|.|15|TRBJ2-7|TRBV13
TGTGCCAGCAGCGCCCCTTCAGGGGATTCCTACGAGCAGTACTTC
CASSAPSGDSYEQYF
>.|.|17|TRBJ2-5|TRBV7-2
TGTGCCAGCAGCTTAGGGGCGAGGGGGACCACAACGGAGACCCAGTACTTC
CASSLGARGTTTETQYF
>.|.|13|TRBJ2-2|TRBV2
TGTGCCAGCAGTAGGTCCGACTACGGGGAGCTGTTTTTT
CASSRSDYGELFF
>.|TRBD2|15|TRBJ2-7|TRBV19
TGTGCCTCAAGTGATTGGCGGGAGTCCCAGGGCGAGCAGTACTTC
CASSDWRESQGEQYF
>.|.|15|TRBJ2-6|TRBV6-6
TGTGCCAGCACGGAAGGTGCGGGCGGGGCCAACGTCCTGACTTTC
CASTEGAGGANVLTF
>.|.|14|TRBJ1-1|TRBV11-3
TGTGCCAGCAGCGAACCCTTCGGTGCCACTGAAGCTTTCTTT
CASSEPFGATEAFF
>.|.|13|TRBJ2-7|TRBV27
TGTGCCAGCAGTTTTGGGGGAGGTGACGAGCAGTACTTC
CASSFGGGDEQYF
>few|TRBD1|13|TRBJ1-1|TRBV10-2
TGCGCCAGTCGCGACAGGGGGCTGTCTGAAGCTTTCTTT
CASRDRGLSEAFF
>.|.|13|TRBJ2-7|TRBV27
TGTGCCAGCAGTTTGCCTGACAGAGCCGAGCAGTACTTC
CASSLPDRAEQYF
>once|.|11|TRBJ2-5|TRBV11-2
TGTGCCAGCAGCCCAGCGATGACCCAGTACTTC
CASSPAMTQYF
>.|.|14|TRBJ2-3|TRBV19
TGTGCCAGTAGTCGGGTAGGGGGTACAGATACGCAGTATTTT
CASSRVGGTDTQYF
>.|.|18|TRBJ2-4|TRBV28
TGTGCCAGCAGTTACGAGTCTCCGAGCGAATTAGCCAAAAACATTCAGTACTTC
CASSYESPSELAKNIQYF
>.|.|17|TRBJ2-3|TRBV5-1
TGCGCCAGCAGCTTGCAAGTCGGTGCGCGGGGAACAGATACGCAGTATTTT
CASSLQVGARGTDTQYF
>.|.|11|TRBJ1-4|TRBV7-9
TGTGCCGGGTGGAGCGGAGAAAAACTGTTTTTT
CAGWSGEKLFF
>.|TRBD2|14|TRBJ2-2|TRBV6-6
TGTGCCAGCAGGGGGGGGGCGAACACCGGGGAGCTGTTTTTT
CASRGGANTGELFF
>.|.|12|TRBJ2-1|TRBV2
TGTGCCAGCAGTGAAGCGCCGCGAGAGCAGTTCTTC
CASSEAPREQFF
>few|.|15|TRBJ1-5|TRBV23-1
TGCGCCAGCAGTCATGGAGGCGGGATATATCAGCCCCAGCATTTT
CASSHGGGIYQPQHF
>.|TRBD2|15|TRBJ2-5|TRBV7-2
TGTGCCAGCAGCCGCCTAGCGGGAGAGGGAGAGACCCAGTACTTC
CASSRLAGEGETQYF
>.|.|14|TRBJ1-4|TRBV2
TGTGCCAGCAGGGCCAGGGTAACTAATGAAAAACTGTTTTTT
CASRARVTNEKLFF
>.|TRBD1|15|TRBJ1-5|TRBV5-8
TGTGCCAGCAGCTTGAGGACAGGGGGGGGTCAGCCCCAGCATTTT
CASSLRTGGGQPQHF